A selection of T cell receptor beta chains follows, all from one sample in a study of regulatory T cells in long-lasting Graves disease. TCRdb ran MiXCR on the multiplex PCR reads and lists one entry per CDR3 protein. The sample lists approximately 380,000 distinct CDR3 sequences, less than 25% occurring once. Sequenced here: peripheral blood mononuclear cells (PBMCs), sampled when the disease was refractory, from a patient treated with antithyroid drugs. The source is a female donor with Graves disease. CDR3s leave out the opening cysteine and the closing phenylalanine or tryptophan.

>TRBV11-2
ASSLVLDSYEQY
>TRBV30
AWGPPNTGELF
>TRBV2
ASSRRTSVTEGLGTDTQY
>TRBV6-5
ASSYSGAPSAF
>TRBV27
ASSLSRDIMLRYT
>TRBV20-1
SVKTGGSNQPQH
>TRBV10-3
RRGGRVYGYT
>TRBV7-2
AISPDRESYEQY
>TRBV2
ASSETSSYEQY
>TRBV5-6
ASRMDTGKDTGELF
>TRBV10-2
ASTRGTSGIPGPGELF
>TRBV29-1
SVEAPGGPGEQY
>TRBV2
ASSEGGDNRAYNEQF
>TRBV6-1
ASSPQGTAPYEQY
>TRBV25-1
ASMTSGNYEQY
>TRBV7-2
ASSPLGGNVVNTEAF
>TRBV29-1
SADGGGLGQY
>TRBV18
ASSRTPRVIGEKLF
>TRBV7-3
ASSLMGGSETQY
>TRBV7-8
ASSLRGRLYEQY
>TRBV6-5
ASSYSGPQRGEKLF
>TRBV20-1
SARDTGYEQY
>TRBV20-1
SARDSGLETLSYEQY
>TRBV2
ASSGQGQGANYGYT
>TRBV27
ASSSLPGVAGDEQY
>TRBV20-1
SAYWSQGLNTEAF
>TRBV6-1
ASKGGSEAF
>TRBV11-2
ASHYGQNTEAF
>TRBV28
ASRLTDNYGYT
>TRBV12-3/TRBV12-4
ASSLGPAGVYEQY
>TRBV30
AWSASSDTEAF
>TRBV10-2
ASSEDRDEQY
>TRBV30
AWSVKGGSTGN
>TRBV5-1
ASSSDITSSYEQY
>TRBV20-1
SARVEGLNTEAF